Below are 25 T cell receptor beta chains sequenced from a single sample in a study of cytomegalovirus exposure and HLA in healthy donors. Sequencing was performed with immunoSEQ multiplex PCR; in TCRdb, only in-frame clones are kept and a portion is missing. Here the sample spans around 150,000 clones, around 90% being singletons. The sample taken for sequencing was PBMCs. These receptors were taken from a woman between 18 and 30 years old in good health and CMV-seropositive.

The genes are TRBV27 and TRBJ2-7; possibly TRBD2 for D (5 bases). The germline V and J ends were trimmed by 6 bases and 2 bases, with 17 bases remaining between them. The germline gives CDR1 MNHEY, CDR2 SMNVEV (reference sequence). The CDR3 consists of 15 residues. CDR3 region: CASSPGLAEAYEQYF. CDR3 nucleotides: TGTGCCAGCAGCCCCGGACTGGCGGAGGCCTACGAGCAGTACTTC.

V gene TRBV19 combines with J gene TRBJ1-3; D is possibly TRBD1 (6 bases). CDR1 and CDR2 (germline): LNHDA, SQIVND (reference sequence). Trimming removed 5 bases from V and 2 bases from J, with 13 bases in between. This CDR3 region has 15 residues. The chain's CDR3 is CASSQRQATGNTIYF. The CDR3 nucleotides read TGTGCCAGTAGTCAGAGACAGGCAACTGGAAACACCATATATTTT.

The genes are TRBV6-5 and TRBJ2-7; maybe TRBD2 (5 bases). Germline lookup yields CDR1 MNHEY and CDR2 SVGAGI. V was shortened by 6 bases and J by 5 bases, with 14 bases between the two germline ends. This CDR3 has 13 amino acids. The CDR3 reads CASSTSPRHEQYF. As DNA, the CDR3 is TGTGCCAGCAGCACTAGTCCGAGACACGAGCAGTACTTC.

The genes are TRBV4-2 and TRBJ1-2; D is unresolved. The CDR3 length is 16 residues. V dropped 0 bases and J dropped 2 bases, with 13 bases sitting between them. The germline CDR1 and CDR2 sequences are LGHNA and YNFKEQ. This CDR3 reads CASSQEERRTNYGYTF. The DNA of the CDR3 is TGTGCCAGCAGCCAAGAGGAAAGGAGAACAAACTATGGCTACACCTTC.

The chain uses TRBV6-5 and TRBJ1-1, with D hard to call. Germline lookup yields CDR1 MNHEY and CDR2 SVGAGI. The CDR3 covers 13 residues. V lost 9 bases to trimming and J lost 2 bases, with 13 bases between them. The CDR3 DNA is TGTGCCAGTAGCGAGACGGGAAACACTGAAGCTTTCTTT. Residues: CASSETGNTEAFF.

The table lists this clone with a count of one. The chain joins TRBV30 to TRBJ2-5; weak D call: TRBD2 (5 bases). V shed 3 bases and J shed 4 bases, with 18 bases lying between them. The CDR3 contains 15 residues. Germline assignment: CDR1 GTSNPN and CDR2 SVGIG (reference sequence). The chain's CDR3 is CAWSGPGLSGETQYF. DNA of the CDR3: TGTGCCTGGAGCGGGCCGGGGTTGTCGGGAGAGACCCAGTACTTC.

The genes are TRBV4-1 and TRBJ2-7; 9 bases are shared with TRBD2. Looked up from germline, CDR1 is MGHRA and CDR2 is YSYEKL. The CDR3 is made up of 15 amino acids. V lost 0 bases and J lost 6; bases outside the gene matches: 6. The CDR3 DNA follows: TGCGCCAGCAGCCAAGATCCTAGCGGGACGGTCGAGCAGTACTTC. Amino acids: CASSQDPSGTVEQYF.

The rearrangement uses TRBV11-3 and TRBJ2-7, with TRBD2 matching 13 bases. CDR3 length: 16 amino acids. Germline V gene sequence: CDR1 SGHNT, CDR2 YENEEA. V dropped 0 bases and J dropped 6; count of bases not matched to a gene: 5. Here the CDR3 reads CASSLELAGGLGEQYF. In DNA, the CDR3 is TGTGCCAGCAGCTTAGAACTAGCGGGAGGGCTCGGCGAGCAGTACTTC. Filled out from reference TRBV11-3 and TRBJ2-7, the complete variable domain reads EAGVVQSPRYKIIEKKQPVAFWCNPISGHNTLYWYLQNLGQGPELLIRYENEEAVDDSQLPKDRFSAERLKGVDSTLKIQPAELGDSAVYLCASSLELAGGLGEQYFGPGTRLTVT.

The rearrangement links TRBV5-4 to TRBJ2-3; unclear D gene. The CDR3 totals 14 residues. CDR1 and CDR2 from the germline V gene are SGHNT and YYREEE (reference sequence). The germline V and J ends were trimmed by 2 bases and 0 bases, with 7 bases remaining between them. The CDR3 here is CASSFVLSTDTQYF. CDR3 DNA: TGTGCCAGCAGCTTCGTCTTAAGCACAGATACGCAGTATTTT.

The chain combines TRBV2 with TRBJ2-7; 8 bases fit TRBD1. J lost 7 bases, V lost 0 bases, and 8 bases had no gene match. From germline, CDR1 is SNHLY and CDR2 FYNNEI. The CDR3 is 15 amino acids. CDR3 DNA: TGTGCCAGCAGTGAAGCGAGAGGACAGGGTAAGGAGCAGTACTTC. It translates to CASSEARGQGKEQYF.

The rearrangement uses TRBV11-3 and TRBJ2-1, with TRBD2 matching 7 bases. Germline trimming cut 5 bases from V and 4 bases from J; bases unmatched to any gene: 11. Germline V lookup: CDR1 SGHNT, CDR2 YENEEA. The CDR3 runs to 16 residues. This CDR3 reads CASSRSTSGTYNEQFF. CDR3 nucleotide sequence: TGTGCCAGCAGCCGGAGCACGAGCGGGACTTACAATGAGCAGTTCTTC.

The gene calls are TRBV6-1 and TRBJ2-1; no firm D call. V was cut by 10 bases and J by 1 base, with 8 bases left in between. CDR3 length equals 12 residues. In germline, CDR1 is MNHNS, CDR2 SASEGT. The CDR3 protein is CATQNSYNEQFF. The CDR3 region has the DNA TGTGCCACCCAGAATTCCTACAATGAGCAGTTCTTC.

The rearrangement joins TRBV5-1 to TRBJ2-1; D unclear. V dropped 0 bases and J dropped 1 base, with 8 bases sitting between them. Germline CDR1 SGHRS, CDR2 YFSETQ. The CDR3 sequence is 15 residues long. The CDR3 region is CASSLGLTSYNEQFF. The CDR3 DNA reads TGCGCCAGCAGCTTGGGTCTGACATCCTACAATGAGCAGTTCTTC.

V gene TRBV6-5 combines with J gene TRBJ1-4, with TRBD1 matching over 11 bases. The V segment lost 2 bases and the J segment 7 bases; nucleotides outside the gene matches: 6. The CDR3 sequence is 16 residues long. Germline CDR1 reads MNHEY; CDR2 reads SVGAGI. CDR3 sequence (DNA): TGTGCCAGCAGTTACGTCCCCGGGACAGGGGGTGAAAAACTGTTTTTT. Amino acid sequence: CASSYVPGTGGEKLFF.

The rearrangement joins TRBV11-2 to TRBJ2-7; 9 nucleotides agree with TRBD1. Germline V gene data show CDR1 as SGHAT and CDR2 as FQNNGV. The CDR3 runs 15 residues. Trimming removed 5 bases from V and 4 bases from J; junction bases left unmatched: 9. The CDR3 reads CASSPGTGKGYEQYF. Written as DNA, the CDR3 is TGTGCCAGCAGCCCCGGGACAGGGAAAGGGTACGAGCAGTACTTC. Based on the CDR3 plus reference TRBV11-2 and TRBJ2-7, the full variable domain is EAGVAQSPRYKIIEKRQSVAFWCNPISGHATLYWYQQILGQGPKLLIQFQNNGVVDDSQLPKDRFSAERLKGVDSTLKIQPAKLEDSAVYLCASSPGTGKGYEQYFGPGTRLTVT.

This clone was picked up one time. The J gene is TRBJ2-7, the V gene TRBV6-5; 7 bases line up with TRBD1. Looked up from germline, CDR1 is MNHEY and CDR2 is SVGAGI. The V segment lost 6 bases and the J segment 3 bases; nucleotides outside the gene matches: 5. The CDR3 is made up of 13 amino acids. The CDR3 is CASSPNRGYEQYF. Written as DNA, the CDR3 is TGTGCCAGCAGCCCTAACAGGGGCTACGAGCAGTACTTC.

The rearrangement joins TRBV10-3 to TRBJ2-7; 7 bases line up with TRBD1. J lost 6 bases, V lost 5 bases, and 7 bases had no gene match. The CDR3 runs to 13 residues. CDR1 is ENHRY, CDR2 SYGVKD, per germline. This CDR3 reads CAISQDRLVEQYF. The CDR3 region has the DNA TGTGCCATCAGTCAGGACAGGCTTGTCGAGCAGTACTTC.

The chain uses TRBV11-3 and TRBJ1-1; TRBD1 is a possible D gene (6 bases). This CDR3 has 14 residues. With 2 bases removed from V and 9 bases from J, the gap between germline ends came to 16 bases. Germline CDR1 SGHNT, CDR2 YENEEA. CDR3 loop: CASSLPGTTIQAFF. The CDR3 nucleotides are TGTGCCAGCAGCTTACCTGGGACAACCATCCAAGCTTTCTTT.

The chain combines TRBV6-1 with TRBJ2-1; 7 bases fit TRBD1. The CDR3 runs 15 residues. V was pared by 6 bases and J by 4 bases, with 9 bases of the junction left unmatched. The germline gives CDR1 MNHNS, CDR2 SASEGT. The CDR3 reads CASSDRVIRYNEQFF. The CDR3 bases are TGTGCCAGCAGCGACAGGGTCATCAGATACAATGAGCAGTTCTTC.

This chain uses TRBV6-5 with TRBJ2-2; D gene unclear. This CDR3 is 11 amino acids long. Germline values: CDR1 MNHEY, CDR2 SVGAGI. V was clipped by 8 bases and J by 8 bases, with 9 bases between them. The DNA of the CDR3 is TGTGCCAGCTATCGTCCGGGGGAGCTGTTTTTT. Amino acid sequence: CASYRPGELFF.

V usage is TRBV29-1 and J usage is TRBJ1-1; D is possibly TRBD1 (6 bases). Trimming removed 8 bases at V and 2 bases at J, with 18 bases between. Germline V CDR1 and CDR2: SQVTM, ANQGSEA. This CDR3 is 14 amino acids long. This CDR3 reads CSTSYTQGNTEAFF. Written as DNA, the CDR3 is TGCAGCACCTCTTACACACAGGGTAACACTGAAGCTTTCTTT.

The chain has TRBV19 and TRBJ2-7; 9 nucleotides match TRBD2. Germline CDR1 LNHDA, CDR2 SQIVND (reference sequence). The junction had 5 bases not matched to a gene; V was cut back by 6 bases and J by 2 bases. The CDR3 covers 14 residues. Here the CDR3 reads CASRLSGSAYEQYF. The CDR3 nucleotides are TGTGCCAGTAGACTTAGCGGGAGTGCCTACGAGCAGTACTTC.

This chain connects TRBV28 to TRBJ2-7, with 10 positions matching TRBD1. J gave up 1 base and V 7 bases, and 4 bases lay outside the gene matches. This CDR3 region has 14 residues. CDR1 and CDR2 from the germline V gene are MDHEN and SYDVKM. The CDR3 region is CASTWDRGSYEQYF. The CDR3 DNA follows: TGTGCCAGCACGTGGGACAGGGGATCCTACGAGCAGTACTTC.

The gene calls are TRBV4-3 and TRBJ2-5; TRBD1 matches at 11 bases. The trim removed 1 base at V and 5 bases at J, leaving 3 bases unmatched. This CDR3 is 15 amino acids long. Germline CDR1 LGHNA, CDR2 YSLEER. Here the CDR3 reads CASSQGTGGLETQYF. In DNA form, the CDR3 reads TGCGCCAGCAGCCAAGGGACAGGGGGCCTTGAGACCCAGTACTTC.

The chain joins TRBV19 to TRBJ2-7, with 7 nucleotides matching TRBD2. J lost 6 bases, V lost 2 bases, and 4 bases had no gene match. The CDR3 extends over 13 amino acids. The germline V gene has CDR1 LNHDA and CDR2 SQIVND (reference sequence). In DNA, the CDR3 is TGTGCCAGTAGTATAAGGTCTAGCGGCGAGCAGTACTTC. Translation gives CASSIRSSGEQYF.